This TCR beta chain was profiled in a study of shared clonotypes between healthy human individuals. Only in-frame clones appear in the TCRdb table, and some are missing; sequencing was by immunoSEQ multiplex PCR. The data contain about 330,000 clones, roughly 87% of them seen just once; the ten biggest clones take up roughly 16%. CDR3 length: 15 residues. V shed 3 bases and J shed 4 bases, with 15 bases lying between them. Per the germline V gene, CDR1 is SGDLS and CDR2 is YYNGEE. The receptor comes from a young man in good health. The chain joins TRBV9 to TRBJ2-3, with D possibly being TRBD1 (6 bases). The sequencing input was memory CD8+ T cells sorted from blood. Described subset: CD45RO+ cells pooled with CCR7-negative TemRA cells. The CDR3 is CASSAGQLEADTQYF. DNA for the CDR3: TGTGCCAGCAGCGCCGGACAGCTCGAAGCAGATACGCAGTATTTT.